This TCR beta chain appears in the sequencing data of a study of OX40 agonist ivuxolimab in advanced cancers. The wider study: The patients received ivuxolimab by intravenous route every 2 weeks at 0.01 to 10 mg/kg. Enrollees could have had prior anti-PD-1, anti-PD-L1 or anti-CTLA-4 therapy, which over 35% had received. Study outcomes and limitations: Some nonresponders also had low normalized T-cell clonal expansion.

Remarks on this clone: What it recognizes is unknown.

This table comes from immunoSEQ multiplex PCR, and its TCRdb copy is limited to in-frame clones, with some not included. The data hold tens of thousands of clones, with approximately 85% observed a single time. The germline V and J ends were trimmed by 0 bases and 1 base, with 8 bases remaining between them. Germline V CDR1 and CDR2: SGHDT, YYEEEE. This CDR3 is 15 amino acids long. Collection of blood occurred at baseline, at cycle 4 day 1, and at cycle 7 day 1. The sample was CD4+ or CD8+ T cells sorted from blood, taken in a trial of the OX40 agonist ivuxolimab. This clonotype was obtained from an adult with an advanced solid tumor such as melanoma, head and neck, liver or kidney cancer. The J gene is TRBJ1-3, the V gene TRBV5-6; the D is unclear. The DNA of the CDR3 is TGTGCCAGCAGCTTGGGCAGGCGTTCTGGAAACACCATATATTTT. Translated: CASSLGRRSGNTIYF.